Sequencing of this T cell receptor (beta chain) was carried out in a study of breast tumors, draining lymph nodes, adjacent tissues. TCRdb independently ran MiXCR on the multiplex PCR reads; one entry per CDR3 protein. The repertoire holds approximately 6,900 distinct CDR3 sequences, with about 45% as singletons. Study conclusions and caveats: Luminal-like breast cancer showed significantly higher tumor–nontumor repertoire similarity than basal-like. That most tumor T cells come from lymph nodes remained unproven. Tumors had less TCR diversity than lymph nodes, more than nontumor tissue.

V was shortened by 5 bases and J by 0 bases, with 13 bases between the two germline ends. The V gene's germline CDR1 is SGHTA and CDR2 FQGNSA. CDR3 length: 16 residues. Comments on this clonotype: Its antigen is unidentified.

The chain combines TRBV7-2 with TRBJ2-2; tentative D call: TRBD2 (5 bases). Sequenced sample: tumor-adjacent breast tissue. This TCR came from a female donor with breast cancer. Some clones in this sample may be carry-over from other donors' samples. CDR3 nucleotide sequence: TGTGCCAGCAGCCCCCTAGCCAGCTCGAACACCGGGGAGCTGTTTTTT. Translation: CASSPLASSNTGELFF.